The rows below give T cell receptor beta chains drawn from one sample of a study of cytomegalovirus exposure and HLA in healthy donors. Sequencing was performed with immunoSEQ multiplex PCR; in TCRdb, only in-frame clones are kept and a portion is missing. The sample holds about 140,000 clones, around 79% seen once. The specimen sequenced was PBMCs. These receptors all stem from a man between 18 and 29 years old in good health and CMV-seronegative. Each CDR3 is given with its conserved first and last residue. The D gene is left open where the match is weak. Where a row states a size, it is once, few, many or the class of an expanded clone; other rows omit it.

J gene	CDR3 length	clone size	V gene	D gene	CDR3 protein	CDR3 DNA
TRBJ1-6	16	NA	TRBV9	TRBD1	CASSAISGQYGSPLHF	TGTGCCAGCAGCGCTATTTCGGGACAGTACGGTTCACCCCTCCACTTT
TRBJ1-1	16	NA	TRBV5-5	NA	CASSYPPGHGNTEAFF	TGTGCCAGCAGCTATCCTCCGGGACACGGGAACACTGAAGCTTTCTTT
TRBJ1-5	13	NA	TRBV7-8	NA	CASSFQSNQPQHF	TGTGCCAGCAGCTTCCAGAGCAATCAGCCCCAGCATTTT
TRBJ2-7	15	NA	TRBV6-5	TRBD1	CASSRRGQDIKEQYF	TGTGCCAGCAGCCGAAGGGGACAGGATATTAAGGAGCAGTACTTC
TRBJ1-2	17	NA	TRBV15	TRBD1	CATSRDKSLGAGGGYTF	TGTGCCACCAGCAGAGATAAATCTCTTGGGGCAGGGGGTGGCTACACCTTC
TRBJ2-3	16	NA	TRBV5-1	TRBD2	CASSLEAGGPTDTQYF	TGCGCCAGCAGCTTGGAAGCGGGGGGGCCCACAGATACGCAGTATTTT
TRBJ2-1	15	NA	TRBV27	NA	CASSSGTQVYNEQFF	TGTGCCAGCAGTTCCGGGACTCAAGTCTACAATGAGCAGTTCTTC
TRBJ1-1	14	NA	TRBV30	TRBD1	CAWRPGGRGTEAFF	TGTGCCTGGAGGCCAGGGGGAAGGGGAACTGAAGCTTTCTTT
TRBJ2-5	15	NA	TRBV7-8	NA	CASSAGGAQRETQYF	TGTGCCAGCAGCGCTGGGGGGGCGCAAAGGGAGACCCAGTACTTC
TRBJ2-1	15	NA	TRBV7-9	NA	CASSSYQGGLNEQFF	TGTGCCAGCAGCTCCTATCAGGGCGGCCTCAATGAGCAGTTCTTC
TRBJ2-7	14	NA	TRBV25-1	NA	CASSGGLGSYEQYF	TGTGCCAGCAGTGGAGGACTGGGGAGCTACGAGCAGTACTTC
TRBJ2-1	17	once	TRBV7-8	TRBD1	CASSSRTGYNSYNEQFF	TGTGCCAGCAGCTCCCGGACAGGGTACAATTCCTACAATGAGCAGTTCTTC
TRBJ2-2	15	NA	TRBV7-2	NA	CASSFDISGSGELFF	TGTGCCAGCAGCTTCGACATTTCAGGGTCCGGGGAGCTGTTTTTT
TRBJ2-2	12	NA	TRBV25-1	NA	CASKGGAGELFF	TGTGCCAGTAAAGGGGGAGCCGGGGAGCTGTTTTTT
TRBJ1-1	15	NA	TRBV5-1	TRBD1	CASSLAGQGKTEAFF	TGCGCCAGCAGCTTGGCCGGACAGGGAAAAACTGAAGCTTTCTTT
TRBJ1-5	16	once	TRBV7-2	NA	CASSQAGSGGYQPQHF	TGTGCCAGCAGCCAAGCGGGGAGTGGGGGATATCAGCCCCAGCATTTT
TRBJ1-5	12	few	TRBV6-1	NA	CASNPGNQPQHF	TGTGCCAGCAACCCAGGCAATCAGCCCCAGCATTTT
TRBJ2-5	10	NA	TRBV7-2	NA	CASNRETQYF	TGTGCCAGCAATAGAGAGACCCAGTACTTC
TRBJ1-2	14	once	TRBV19	NA	CASSIGRVLRGYTF	TGTGCCAGTAGTATCGGCAGGGTATTACGCGGCTACACCTTC
TRBJ2-7	15	NA	TRBV5-1	TRBD1	CASSWTGQVGYEQYF	TGCGCCAGCAGCTGGACGGGACAGGTAGGCTACGAGCAGTACTTC
TRBJ1-2	14	NA	TRBV7-8	NA	CASSFGRDDYGYTF	TGTGCCAGCAGCTTCGGCAGGGATGACTATGGCTACACCTTC
TRBJ2-7	14	once	TRBV21-1	NA	CASSTLWTAYEQYF	TGTGCCAGCAGCACCCTGTGGACAGCCTACGAGCAGTACTTC
TRBJ2-3	16	NA	TRBV14	TRBD1	CASSQPGTEHTDTQYF	TGTGCCAGCAGCCAGCCCGGGACAGAGCACACAGATACGCAGTATTTT
TRBJ2-3	15	NA	TRBV7-7	TRBD1	CASSLGQGATDTQYF	TGTGCTAGCAGCCTGGGACAGGGGGCGACAGATACGCAGTATTTT
TRBJ2-2	15	NA	TRBV6-1	NA	CASSPEGGVPGELFF	TGTGCCAGCAGTCCTGAGGGGGGGGTGCCCGGGGAGCTGTTTTTT
TRBJ2-7	14	NA	TRBV9	TRBD1	CASSVRGSSYEQYF	TGTGCCAGCAGCGTCAGGGGGAGCTCCTACGAGCAGTACTTC
TRBJ1-3	12	NA	TRBV10-3	NA	CAIERGAGPIYF	TGTGCCATCGAACGGGGGGCAGGGCCCATATATTTT